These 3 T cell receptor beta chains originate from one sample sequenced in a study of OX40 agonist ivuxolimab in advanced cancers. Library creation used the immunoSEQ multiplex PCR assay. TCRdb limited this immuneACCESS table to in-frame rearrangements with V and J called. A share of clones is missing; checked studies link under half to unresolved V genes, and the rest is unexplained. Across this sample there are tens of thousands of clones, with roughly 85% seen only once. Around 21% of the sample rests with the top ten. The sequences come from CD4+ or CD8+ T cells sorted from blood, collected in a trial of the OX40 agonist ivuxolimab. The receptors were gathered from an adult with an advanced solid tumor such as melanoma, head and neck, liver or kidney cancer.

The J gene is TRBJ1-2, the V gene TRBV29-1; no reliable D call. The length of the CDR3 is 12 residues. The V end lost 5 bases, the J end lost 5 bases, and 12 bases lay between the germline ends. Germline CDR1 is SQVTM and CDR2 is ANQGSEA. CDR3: CSVLGEQYGYTF. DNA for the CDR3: TGCAGCGTTTTGGGAGAACAGTATGGCTACACCTTC.

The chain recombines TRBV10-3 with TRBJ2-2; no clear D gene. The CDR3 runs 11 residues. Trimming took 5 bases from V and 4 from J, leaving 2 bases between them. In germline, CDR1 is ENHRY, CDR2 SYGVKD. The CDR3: CAISTTGELFF. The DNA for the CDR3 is TGTGCCATCAGTACCACCGGGGAGCTGTTTTTT.

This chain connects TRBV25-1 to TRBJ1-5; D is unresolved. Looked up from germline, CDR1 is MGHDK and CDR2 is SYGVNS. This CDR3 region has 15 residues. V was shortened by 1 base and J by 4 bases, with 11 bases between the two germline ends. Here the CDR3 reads CASSESGQENQPQHF. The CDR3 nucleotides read TGTGCCAGCAGTGAATCGGGTCAGGAGAATCAGCCCCAGCATTTT.